These 28 T cell receptor beta chains were sequenced from one sample in a study of early T cells in non-severe SARS-CoV-2 infection. MiXCR, run by TCRdb on the 5' RACE reads, gives a single entry per CDR3 protein. The profile shows under 100,000 distinct CDR3 sequences, more than 9.5% of them singletons. Material: whole blood. All receptors come from an adult who was a healthcare worker with PCR-confirmed SARS-CoV-2 infection or an uninfected control (not recorded which).

This clonotype has a handful of counts. V gene TRBV19 combines with J gene TRBJ1-5, with D perhaps matching TRBD1 (5 bases). Germline loops: CDR1 LNHDA, CDR2 SQIVND (reference sequence). The CDR3 is 13 amino acids. Trimming shortened V by 11 bases and J by 2 bases, and 13 bases separated the two germline ends. Written as DNA, the CDR3 is TGTGCCGGCGGGAGAGGGGGCAATCAGCCCCAGCATTTT. Translating gives CAGGRGGNQPQHF.

Written as DNA, the CDR3 is TGTGCCTGGAGTGTGGGCTCTAGCGGGGGGGCCGCAGATACGCAGTATTTT. It is translated as CAWSVGSSGGAADTQYF. The J gene is TRBJ2-3, the V gene TRBV30; TRBD2 matches at 12 bases. The CDR3 spans 17 residues. Trimming at V came to 0 bases and at J to 4 bases, leaving 8 bases not matched to a gene. Germline CDR1 and CDR2: GTSNPN and SVGIG (reference sequence).

The table lists this clonotype with many counts. J is TRBJ2-2 and V is TRBV9; 9 positions agree with TRBD2. Germline CDR1 SGDLS, CDR2 YYNGEE. Trimming took 3 bases from V and 0 from J; bases not matched to a gene: 6. The CDR3 is made up of 17 amino acids. The CDR3 loop is CASSADIAGANTGELFF. The DNA of the CDR3 is TGTGCCAGCAGCGCTGACATAGCGGGGGCGAACACCGGGGAGCTGTTTTTT.

The J gene is TRBJ2-7, the V gene TRBV18; 7 bases match TRBD1. The CDR3 spans 13 residues. Germline trimming cut 2 bases from V and 10 bases from J; bases unmatched to any gene: 8. The germline CDR1 and CDR2 sequences are KGHSH and LQKENI. The CDR3 protein is CASSPVETGQQYF. The CDR3 DNA follows: TGTGCCAGCTCACCAGTGGAGACAGGGCAACAGTACTTC.

This clonotype was observed many times. The chain has TRBV29-1 and TRBJ1-1; no definite D call. The CDR3 is 16 amino acids. The V end lost 4 bases, the J end lost 0 bases, and 18 bases lay between the germline ends. The germline gives CDR1 SQVTM, CDR2 ANQGSEA. The CDR3 here is CSVARVAGRMNTEAFF. The DNA for the CDR3 is TGCAGCGTTGCCAGAGTAGCTGGAAGAATGAACACTGAAGCTTTCTTT. The entire variable domain, with the rest obtained from reference TRBV29-1 and TRBJ1-1, is as follows: SAVISQKPSRDICQRGTSLTIQCQVDSQVTMMFWYRQQPGQSLTLIATANQGSEATYESGFVIDKFPISRPNLTFSTLTVSNMSPEDSSIYLCSVARVAGRMNTEAFFGQGTRLTVV.

This clonotype was seen many times. V is TRBV28 and J is TRBJ2-3; 12 bases are a match to TRBD2. Germline lookup yields CDR1 MDHEN and CDR2 SYDVKM. The CDR3 is 17 amino acids. V was pared by 6 bases and J by 6 bases, with 13 bases of the junction left unmatched. The CDR3 DNA follows: TGTGCCAGCAGCCCCCGGACTAGCGGGATATCTATGGATACGCAGTATTTT. Amino acids: CASSPRTSGISMDTQYF.

Turning to this clonotype: One base away lies a much larger clone, so this may be a sequencing read error. The rearrangement joins TRBV3-1 to TRBJ1-2; no clear D. This CDR3 contains 19 residues. The germline V gene has CDR1 LGHDT and CDR2 YNNKEL (reference sequence). Trimming took 2 bases from V and 8 from J, leaving 30 bases between them. CDR3 loop: CASSQSYLIPKAGGEGYTF. The CDR3 DNA reads as TGTGCCAGCAGCCAATCTTATTTGATTCCGAAGGCCGGCGGTGAAGGCTACACCTTC. Based on the CDR3 plus reference TRBV3-1 and TRBJ1-2, the full variable domain is DTAVSQTPKYLVTQMGNDKSIKCEQNLGHDTMYWYKQDSKKFLKIMFSYNNKELIINETVPNRFSPKSPDKAHLNLHINSLELGDSAVYFCASSQSYLIPKAGGEGYTFGSGTRLTVV.

This clonotype was recorded a few times. Sequence at one end of the junction differs from germline and may be a read error. This rearrangement joins TRBV18 to TRBJ1-1, with 9 bases that match TRBD1. This CDR3 region has 15 residues. CDR1 is KGHSH, CDR2 LQKENI, per germline. The CDR3 DNA is TGTGCCAGCTCACCGACACAGGGGGCGAACACTGAAGCCTTCTTT. Translation gives CASSPTQGANTEAFF.

This clonotype has just a few counts. The chain employs TRBV11-2 and TRBJ2-7; 8 bases map to TRBD2. The CDR3 has 15 amino acids. The trim removed 5 bases at V and 2 bases at J, leaving 8 bases unmatched. Germline V gene lookup returns CDR1 SGHAT and CDR2 FQNNGV. CDR3 protein: CASSPAERGTYEQYF. In DNA form, the CDR3 reads TGTGCCAGCAGCCCCGCGGAGCGGGGGACCTACGAGCAGTACTTC.

This clonotype was counted a few times. The chain has TRBV6-5 and TRBJ2-3; possibly TRBD2 for D (6 bases). The CDR3 totals 14 residues. Trimming removed 4 bases from V and 5 bases from J, with 13 bases in between. Germline-derived CDR1 and CDR2 are MNHEY and SVGAGI. Here the CDR3 reads CASSFNAGLDTQYF. CDR3 sequence (DNA): TGTGCCAGCAGTTTCAATGCGGGGCTAGATACGCAGTATTTT.

Many counts were recorded for this clonotype. This chain uses TRBV6-2 or TRBV6-3 with TRBJ1-1; D unresolved. V was trimmed by 6 bases and J by 1 base, leaving 15 bases between them. CDR1 is MNHEY, CDR2 SVGEGT, per germline. The CDR3 loop spans 15 amino acids. The CDR3: CASSPPPLGNTEAFF. The CDR3 nucleotides read TGTGCCAGCAGCCCTCCGCCCCTCGGGAACACTGAAGCTTTCTTT.

In DNA form, the CDR3 reads TGTGCCAGCAGTTTTGGCAGGGAAGGAGGCTACACCTTC. Translating gives CASSFGREGGYTF. The chain recombines TRBV12-3 or TRBV12-4 with TRBJ1-2; D is possibly TRBD1 (5 bases). CDR3 length equals 13 residues. V shed 3 bases and J shed 8 bases, with 13 bases lying between them.

This clonotype was seen ten or more times. V usage is TRBV9 and J usage is TRBJ1-5; D not resolved. There are 15 residues in the CDR3. Germline V gene sequence: CDR1 SGDLS, CDR2 YYNGEE. The ends were cut back, 0 bases at V and 2 bases at J, with 9 bases in the middle. The CDR3: CASSVDPGGNQPQHF. The CDR3 DNA follows: TGTGCCAGCAGCGTAGACCCTGGGGGCAATCAGCCCCAGCATTTT.

The V gene is TRBV5-6, the J gene TRBJ2-7, with unresolved D. This CDR3 spans 14 amino acids. V was pared by 3 bases and J by 2 bases, with 12 bases between. Germline V gene data show CDR1 as SGHDT and CDR2 as YYEEEE. CDR3 sequence reads: CASSSGPEPYEQYF. The CDR3 DNA follows: TGTGCCAGCAGCTCTGGGCCAGAGCCCTACGAGCAGTACTTC.

This clonotype was seen only a few times. The chain links TRBV7-6 to TRBJ1-1; no clear D gene. The CDR3 loop spans 13 amino acids. Per the germline V gene, CDR1 is SGHVS and CDR2 is FNYEAQ. V was trimmed by 6 bases and J by 3 bases, leaving 11 bases between them. As DNA, the CDR3 is TGTGCCAGCAGTCATGGTGGGGACACTGAAGCTTTCTTT. Translation gives CASSHGGDTEAFF.

J is TRBJ1-2 and V is TRBV2; 8 bases agree with TRBD1. The CDR3 is 14 residues long. CDR1 SNHLY and CDR2 FYNNEI come from the germline V gene. V trimming: 4 bases; J trimming: 6 bases; junction bases outside the gene matches: 7. The CDR3 coding sequence is TGTGCCAGCAGTGCAGACAGGGGAAGTAATGGCTACACCTTC. It translates to CASSADRGSNGYTF.

This chain uses TRBV29-1 with TRBJ2-3; TRBD1 might be the D (5 bases). The CDR3 length is 14 residues. Trimming stripped 6 bases from V and 4 bases from J, with 17 bases between. CDR1 is SQVTM and CDR2 is ANQGSEA in the germline V gene. The CDR3 sequence is CSVTGWGRADTQYF. The CDR3 DNA reads TGCAGCGTGACGGGCTGGGGCAGAGCAGATACGCAGTATTTT.

This clonotype was observed at least ten times. The chain couples TRBV6-1 to TRBJ2-7; D remains unclear. The CDR3 has 16 residues. Germline values: CDR1 MNHNS, CDR2 SASEGT. V gave up 5 bases and J gave up 4 bases, with 21 bases separating them. This chain's CDR3 is CASSPRPGTTRYEQYF. DNA of the CDR3: TGTGCCAGCAGTCCTCGACCTGGAACGACAAGGTACGAGCAGTACTTC.

This chain links TRBV10-3 with TRBJ2-1; D could derive from TRBD1 or TRBD2 (6 bases each). Germline assignment: CDR1 ENHRY and CDR2 SYGVKD. CDR3 length equals 15 residues. Trimming took off 11 bases at V and 8 bases at J, with 25 bases between the two ends. CDR3 sequence: CAARGVAVGNHEQFF. The CDR3 DNA follows: TGTGCCGCCAGGGGCGTAGCGGTAGGAAATCATGAGCAGTTCTTC.

There are a few counts of this clonotype. The chain links TRBV6-6 to TRBJ1-1; no clear D gene. The CDR3 runs 14 residues. Germline V gene data show CDR1 as MNHNY and CDR2 as SVGAGI (reference sequence). The V end lost 8 bases, the J end lost 0 bases, and 13 bases lay between the germline ends. The CDR3 DNA is TGTGCCAGCCTCAGAGACCTCATGAACACTGAAGCTTTCTTT. It specifies CASLRDLMNTEAFF.

The J gene is TRBJ1-1, the V gene TRBV29-1; D gene uncertain. The CDR3 is 13 amino acids. Germline V CDR1 and CDR2: SQVTM, ANQGSEA. The germline V and J ends were trimmed by 2 bases and 2 bases, with 9 bases remaining between them. The CDR3 DNA reads as TGCAGCGTTGAACTAAGCCCAAACACTGAAGCTTTCTTT. This codes for CSVELSPNTEAFF.

This clonotype was observed a handful of times. The V call is TRBV27, the J call TRBJ2-1; perhaps TRBD1 as D (5 bases). CDR3 length equals 15 residues. In germline, CDR1 is MNHEY, CDR2 SMNVEV (reference sequence). V lost 1 base and J 8 bases, leaving 15 bases between the germline ends. Here the CDR3 DNA reads TGTGCCAGCAGTTTATTGGCTAGGCAAGGGGATGAGCAGTTCTTC. Translating it yields CASSLLARQGDEQFF.

The V gene is TRBV7-4, the J gene TRBJ1-1, with 10 bases fitting TRBD1. The CDR3 spans 18 residues. Germline V gives CDR1 SGHVT, CDR2 SQSDAQ. With V trimmed by 4 bases and J by 2 bases, 13 bases remained unmatched. CDR3: CASSSGVPTGGRNTEAFF. The CDR3, as DNA: TGTGCCAGCAGCTCCGGGGTGCCGACAGGGGGCCGAAACACTGAAGCTTTCTTT.

The chain joins TRBV12-3 or TRBV12-4 to TRBJ2-7; D is unclear. The V end was cut by 5 bases, the J end by 3 bases, with 14 bases between. This CDR3 has 14 residues. The CDR3 DNA follows: TGTGCCAGCAGTACCCAAAGACACCTCTACGAGCAGTACTTC. Its protein is CASSTQRHLYEQYF.

This sequence joins TRBV20-1 and TRBJ2-2, with 10 bases fitting TRBD2. The CDR3 length is 14 residues. The V segment lost 5 bases and the J segment 1 base; nucleotides outside the gene matches: 1. Germline V gene data show CDR1 as DFQATT and CDR2 as SNEGSKA (reference sequence). The CDR3 DNA sequence: TGCAGTGCTGCTAGCGGGAGGAACACCGGGGAGCTGTTTTTT. Translating gives CSAASGRNTGELFF.

This clonotype was counted ten times or more. V gene TRBV7-2 combines with J gene TRBJ2-1; a weak D match, TRBD1 (5 bases). CDR1 is SGHTA and CDR2 is FQGNSA in the germline V gene. V lost 3 bases to trimming and J lost 1 base, with 10 bases between them. This CDR3 is 15 amino acids long. The CDR3 spells CASSFGQSSYNEQFF. The CDR3 bases are TGTGCCAGCAGCTTCGGACAATCATCCTACAATGAGCAGTTCTTC. The entire variable domain, with the rest obtained from reference TRBV7-2 and TRBJ2-1, is as follows: GAGVSQSPSNKVTEKGKDVELRCDPISGHTALYWYRQSLGQGLEFLIYFQGNSAPDKSGLPSDRFSAERTGGSVSTLTIQRTQQEDSAVYLCASSFGQSSYNEQFFGPGTRLTVL.

This rearrangement joins TRBV29-1 to TRBJ2-1; D is unclear. This CDR3 spans 14 amino acids. CDR1 and CDR2 (germline): SQVTM, ANQGSEA. V dropped 6 bases and J dropped 4 bases, with 16 bases sitting between them. This chain's CDR3 is CSVPTESRYNEQFF. Written as DNA, the CDR3 is TGCAGCGTACCCACGGAGAGTCGATACAATGAGCAGTTCTTC.

Comment on this clonotype: A much larger clone sits a single nucleotide away, making a read error possible. The genes are TRBV6-1 and TRBJ2-3, with TRBD1 identical over 11 bases. J gave up 4 bases and V 11 bases, and 8 bases lay outside the gene matches. CDR1 is MNHNS and CDR2 is SASEGT in the germline V gene. CDR3 length: 14 residues. CDR3 protein: CAGTPGQGADTQYF. CDR3 DNA sequence: TGTGCCGGCACCCCGGGACAGGGGGCAGATACGCAGTATTTT.